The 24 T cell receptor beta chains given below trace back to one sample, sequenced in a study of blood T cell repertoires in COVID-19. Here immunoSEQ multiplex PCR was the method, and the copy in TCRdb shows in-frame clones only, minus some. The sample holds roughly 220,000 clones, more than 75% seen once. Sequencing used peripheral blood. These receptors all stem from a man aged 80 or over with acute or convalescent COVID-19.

The CDR3 protein is CASSKTGVYAFF. The CDR3 region has the DNA TGTGCCAGCAGCAAGACAGGAGTATATGCTTTCTTT. The chain carries TRBV11-3 and TRBJ1-1; TRBD1 is a possible D gene (6 bases). Germline CDR1 reads SGHNT; CDR2 reads YENEEA. The CDR3 contains 12 residues. With 5 bases removed from V and 11 bases from J, the gap between germline ends came to 15 bases.

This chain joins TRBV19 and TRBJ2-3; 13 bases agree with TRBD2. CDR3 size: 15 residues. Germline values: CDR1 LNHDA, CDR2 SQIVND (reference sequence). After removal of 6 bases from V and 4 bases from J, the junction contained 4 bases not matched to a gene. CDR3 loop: CASRRGLAGADTQYF. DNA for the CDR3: TGTGCCAGTAGACGAGGACTAGCGGGAGCAGATACGCAGTATTTT.

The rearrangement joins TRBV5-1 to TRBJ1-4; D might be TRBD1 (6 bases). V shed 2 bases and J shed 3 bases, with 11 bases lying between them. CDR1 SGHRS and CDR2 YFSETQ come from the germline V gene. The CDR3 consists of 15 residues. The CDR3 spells CASSLQGWSNEKLFF. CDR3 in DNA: TGCGCCAGCAGCTTACAGGGCTGGTCTAATGAAAAACTGTTTTTT.

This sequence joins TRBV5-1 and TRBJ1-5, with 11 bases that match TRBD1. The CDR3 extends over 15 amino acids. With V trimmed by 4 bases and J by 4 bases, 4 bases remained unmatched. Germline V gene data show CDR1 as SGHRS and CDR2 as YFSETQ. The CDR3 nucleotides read TGCGCCAGCAGCCCGGGGACAGGGGGGAATCAGCCCCAGCATTTT. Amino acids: CASSPGTGGNQPQHF.

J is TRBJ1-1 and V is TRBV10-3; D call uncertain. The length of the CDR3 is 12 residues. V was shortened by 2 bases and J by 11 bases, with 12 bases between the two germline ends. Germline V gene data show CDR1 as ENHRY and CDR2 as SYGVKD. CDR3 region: CAISEAPWEAFF. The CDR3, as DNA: TGTGCCATCAGTGAGGCCCCCTGGGAGGCTTTCTTT.

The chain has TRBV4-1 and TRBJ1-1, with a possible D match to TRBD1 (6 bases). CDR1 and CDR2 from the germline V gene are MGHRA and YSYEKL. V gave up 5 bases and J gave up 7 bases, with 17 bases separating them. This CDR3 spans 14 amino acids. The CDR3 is CASSSLQGSYEAFF. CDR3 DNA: TGCGCCAGCAGCTCCTTACAGGGAAGTTATGAAGCTTTCTTT.

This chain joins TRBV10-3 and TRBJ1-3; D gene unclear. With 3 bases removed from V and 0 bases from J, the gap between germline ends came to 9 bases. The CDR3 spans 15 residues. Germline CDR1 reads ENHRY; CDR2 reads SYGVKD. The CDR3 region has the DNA TGTGCCATCAGTGATAACACCTTCTCTGGAAACACCATATATTTT. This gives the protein CAISDNTFSGNTIYF.

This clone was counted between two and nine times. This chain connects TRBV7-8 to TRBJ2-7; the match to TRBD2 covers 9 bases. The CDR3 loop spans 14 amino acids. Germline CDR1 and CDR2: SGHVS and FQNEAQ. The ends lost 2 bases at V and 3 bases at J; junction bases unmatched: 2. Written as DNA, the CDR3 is TGTGCCAGCAGCTTAATTAGCGGGAGCTACGAGCAGTACGTC. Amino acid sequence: CASSLISGSYEQYV.

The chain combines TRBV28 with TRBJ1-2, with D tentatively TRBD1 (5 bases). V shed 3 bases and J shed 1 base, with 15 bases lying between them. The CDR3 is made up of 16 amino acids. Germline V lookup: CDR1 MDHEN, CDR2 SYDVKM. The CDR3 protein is CASSFSGRGYNYGYTF. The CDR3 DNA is TGTGCCAGCAGTTTCTCAGGGAGGGGTTATAACTATGGCTACACCTTC.

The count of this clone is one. CDR3 sequence: CASGRFSAGVGTDTQYF. CDR3 DNA: TGTGCCAGCGGTCGGTTTTCGGCGGGAGTGGGCACAGATACGCAGTATTTT. The V and J genes are TRBV6-6 and TRBJ2-3, with TRBD2 matching over 7 bases. V was clipped by 8 bases and J by 1 base; unmatched bases: 15. This CDR3 spans 17 amino acids. The germline gives CDR1 MNHNY, CDR2 SVGAGI (reference sequence).

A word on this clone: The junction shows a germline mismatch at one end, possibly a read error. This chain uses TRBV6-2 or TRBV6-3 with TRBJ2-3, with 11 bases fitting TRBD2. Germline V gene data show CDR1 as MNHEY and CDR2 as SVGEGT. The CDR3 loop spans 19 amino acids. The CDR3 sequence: CVSSGGVKGLAESPDTQYF. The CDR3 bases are TGTGTCAGCAGTGGGGGGGTCAAGGGACTAGCGGAGTCACCCGATACGCAGTATTTT.

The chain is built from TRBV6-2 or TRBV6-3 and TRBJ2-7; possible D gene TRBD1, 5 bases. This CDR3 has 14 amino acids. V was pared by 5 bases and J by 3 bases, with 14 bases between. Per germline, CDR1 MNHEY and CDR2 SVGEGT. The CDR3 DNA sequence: TGTGCCAGCAGTATCTCGACAGTTCTCTACGAGCAGTACGTC. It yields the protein CASSISTVLYEQYV.

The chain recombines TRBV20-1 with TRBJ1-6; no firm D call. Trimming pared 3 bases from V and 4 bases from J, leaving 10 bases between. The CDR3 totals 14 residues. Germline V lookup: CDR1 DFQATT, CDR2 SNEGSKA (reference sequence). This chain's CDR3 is CSASWARYNSPLHF. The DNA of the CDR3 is TGCAGTGCTAGTTGGGCAAGGTATAATTCACCCCTCCACTTT.

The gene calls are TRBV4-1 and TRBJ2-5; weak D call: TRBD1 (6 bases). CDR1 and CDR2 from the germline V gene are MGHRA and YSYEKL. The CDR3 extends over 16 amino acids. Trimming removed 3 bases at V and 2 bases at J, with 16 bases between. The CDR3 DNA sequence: TGCGCCAGCAGCCATCGAGCCGGGACATCACAAGAGACCCAGTACTTC. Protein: CASSHRAGTSQETQYF.

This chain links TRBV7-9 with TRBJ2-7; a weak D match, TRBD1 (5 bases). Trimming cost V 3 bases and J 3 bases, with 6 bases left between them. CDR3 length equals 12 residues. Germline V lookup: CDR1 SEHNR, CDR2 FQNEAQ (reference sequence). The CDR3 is CASSFDSYEQYV. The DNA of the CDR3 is TGTGCCAGCAGCTTCGACAGCTACGAGCAGTACGTC.

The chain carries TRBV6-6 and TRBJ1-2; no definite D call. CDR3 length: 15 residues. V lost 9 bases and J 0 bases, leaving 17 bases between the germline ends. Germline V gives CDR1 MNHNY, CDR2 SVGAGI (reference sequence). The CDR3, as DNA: TGTGCCAGTGGGCCGGACGGGAGAGCTAACTATGGCTACACCTTC. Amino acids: CASGPDGRANYGYTF.

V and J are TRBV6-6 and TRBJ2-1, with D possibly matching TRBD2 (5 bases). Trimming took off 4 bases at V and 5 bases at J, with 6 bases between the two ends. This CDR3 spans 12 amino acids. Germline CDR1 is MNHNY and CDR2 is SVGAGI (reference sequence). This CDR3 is CASSSRDNEQFF. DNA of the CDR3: TGTGCCAGCAGTTCGCGGGACAATGAGCAGTTCTTC.

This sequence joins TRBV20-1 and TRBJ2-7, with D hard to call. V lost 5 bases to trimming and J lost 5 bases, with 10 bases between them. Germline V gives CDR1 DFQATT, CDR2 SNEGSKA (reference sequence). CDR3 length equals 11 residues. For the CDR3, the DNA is TGCAGTGCTGCCAACTATAACGAGCAGTACTTC. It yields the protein CSAANYNEQYF.

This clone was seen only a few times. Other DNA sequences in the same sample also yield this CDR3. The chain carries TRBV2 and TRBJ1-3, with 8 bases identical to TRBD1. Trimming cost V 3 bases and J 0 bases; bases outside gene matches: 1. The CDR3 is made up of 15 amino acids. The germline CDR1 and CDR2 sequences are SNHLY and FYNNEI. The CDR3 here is CASSDDRGSGNTIYF. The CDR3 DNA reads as TGTGCCAGCAGTGATGACAGGGGCTCTGGAAACACCATATATTTT. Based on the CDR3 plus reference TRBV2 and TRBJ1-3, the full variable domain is EPEVTQTPSHQVTQMGQEVILRCVPISNHLYFYWYRQILGQKVEFLVSFYNNEISEKSEIFDDQFSVERPDGSNFTLKIRSTKLEDSAMYFCASSDDRGSGNTIYFGEGSWLTVV.

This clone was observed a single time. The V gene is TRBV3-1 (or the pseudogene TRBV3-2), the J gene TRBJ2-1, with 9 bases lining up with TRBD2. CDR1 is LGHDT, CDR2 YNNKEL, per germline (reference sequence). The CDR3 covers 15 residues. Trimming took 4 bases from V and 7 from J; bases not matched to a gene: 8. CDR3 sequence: CASSPQGLALNEQFF. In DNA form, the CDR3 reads TGTGCCAGCAGCCCTCAGGGACTAGCTTTAAATGAGCAGTTCTTC.

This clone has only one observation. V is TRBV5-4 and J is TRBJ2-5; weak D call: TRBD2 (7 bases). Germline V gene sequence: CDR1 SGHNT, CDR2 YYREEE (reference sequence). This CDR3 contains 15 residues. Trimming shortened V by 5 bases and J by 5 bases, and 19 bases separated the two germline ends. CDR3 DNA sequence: TGTGCCAGCAGACAAGGGGGGGGCGCGTGGGAGACCCAGTACTTC. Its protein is CASRQGGGAWETQYF.

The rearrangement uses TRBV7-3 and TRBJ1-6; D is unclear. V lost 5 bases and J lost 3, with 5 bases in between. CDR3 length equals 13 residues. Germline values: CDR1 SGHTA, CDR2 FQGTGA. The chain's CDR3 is CASSANYNSPLHF. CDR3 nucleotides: TGTGCCAGCAGCGCTAACTATAATTCACCCCTCCACTTT.

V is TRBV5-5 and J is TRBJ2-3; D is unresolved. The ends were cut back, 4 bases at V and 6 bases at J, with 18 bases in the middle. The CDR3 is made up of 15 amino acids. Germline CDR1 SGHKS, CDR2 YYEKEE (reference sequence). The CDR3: CASSLNVRSFDTQYF. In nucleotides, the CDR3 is TGTGCCAGCAGCCTGAACGTTAGAAGCTTCGATACGCAGTATTTT.

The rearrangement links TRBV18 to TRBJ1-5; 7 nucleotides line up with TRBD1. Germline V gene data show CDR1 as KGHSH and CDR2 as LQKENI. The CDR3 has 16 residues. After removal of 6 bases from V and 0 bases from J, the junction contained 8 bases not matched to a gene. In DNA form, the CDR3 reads TGTGCCAGCTCGCGAACCCGGGACAGTAGCAATCAGCCCCAGCATTTT. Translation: CASSRTRDSSNQPQHF.